The rows below give T cell receptor beta chains drawn from one sample of a study of blood T cell repertoires in COVID-19. Clones were sequenced by immunoSEQ multiplex PCR, and TCRdb holds only the in-frame ones, with some missing. The sample consists of 30,000 or so clones, roughly four fifths of them appearing once. Sequencing used peripheral blood. These receptor sequences come from a man of 80 years or more with active or convalescent COVID-19. Each CDR3 is given with its conserved first and last residue. Fields, in order: D gene, clone size, J gene, V gene, CDR3 DNA, CDR3 protein. The D gene is left open where the match is weak. Not all rows give a size; the values are once, few, many and, for expanded clones, a class.

TRBD2,-,TRBJ2-2,TRBV11-1,TGTGCCAGCTCCAAGCGGGAGGAAACCGGGGAGCTGTTTTTT,CASSKREETGELFF
-,-,TRBJ1-2,TRBV30,TGTGCCTGGAGGAACAGGTTCCCCTATGGCTACACCTTC,CAWRNRFPYGYTF
TRBD2,-,TRBJ2-5,TRBV18,TGTGCCAGCTCCCCGCTAGCGGGAGAGACCCAGTACTTC,CASSPLAGETQYF
-,-,TRBJ1-1,TRBV11-3,TGTGCCAGCAGCTTAGACGACGCCAAAGGGGACACTGAAGCTTTCTTT,CASSLDDAKGDTEAFF
-,few,TRBJ1-1,TRBV6-6,TGTGCCAGCAGTTACTCGCTGAGCACTGAAGCTTTCTTT,CASSYSLSTEAFF
TRBD2,-,TRBJ2-1,TRBV18,TGTGCCAGCTCACCGCCCCCCACTAGCGGGAGGTACAATGAGCAGTTCTTC,CASSPPPTSGRYNEQFF
-,-,TRBJ2-7,TRBV7-3,TGTGCCAGCAGCCGTGACTATCCCTACGAGCAGTACTTC,CASSRDYPYEQYF
-,-,TRBJ2-2,TRBV10-1,TGCGCCAGCAGTGACGGGACGGGAGACGCGGGGGAGCTGTTTTTT,CASSDGTGDAGELFF
TRBD2,-,TRBJ2-5,TRBV20-1,TGCAGTGCTAGTGCCTCCGGGACTAGCGGGAGGGCCGCAGAGACCCAGTACTTC,CSASASGTSGRAAETQYF
-,once,TRBJ2-7,TRBV3-1/TRBV3-2,TGTGCCAGCAGCCCGCCGGAGGCCGTGGCCGAGCAGTACTTC,CASSPPEAVAEQYF
TRBD1,-,TRBJ2-3,TRBV24-1,TGTGCCACCAGTGAGCCGGGACAGGGGGTGACAGATACGCAGTATTTT,CATSEPGQGVTDTQYF
-,few,TRBJ2-7,TRBV5-1,TGCGCCAGCAGCCAAGACAGTTCCCTTCCTTCCTACGAGCAGTACTTC,CASSQDSSLPSYEQYF
-,few,TRBJ1-2,TRBV19,TGTGCCAGTAGTACCGATCCGGGGGGCAACTATGGCTACACCTTC,CASSTDPGGNYGYTF
TRBD1,-,TRBJ1-2,TRBV19,TGTGCCAGCGAGACAGGGGCTTCCGACTCCTTATACTATGGCTACACCTTC,CASETGASDSLYYGYTF
TRBD2,once,TRBJ2-7,TRBV5-1,TGCGCCAGCAGCTTGGTTCCGGGAGGGACCTACGAGCAGTACTTC,CASSLVPGGTYEQYF
TRBD1,-,TRBJ1-2,TRBV5-1,TGCGCCAGCAGCTTGGGAGGGGACAGCTGGACCTATGGCTACACCTTC,CASSLGGDSWTYGYTF
TRBD2,few,TRBJ2-1,TRBV3-1/TRBV3-2,TGTGCCAGCAGCCTATTAGCGGGAGGGCCCCACTACAATGAGCAGTTCTTC,CASSLLAGGPHYNEQFF
-,-,TRBJ2-1,TRBV7-9,TGTGCCAGCAGCTCCACCAGGGGCTCCAATGAGCAGTTCTTC,CASSSTRGSNEQFF
-,-,TRBJ2-4,TRBV19,TGTGCCAGTAGTATTGGTGGGGCAGGAAACATTCAGTACTTC,CASSIGGAGNIQYF
-,-,TRBJ2-3,TRBV6-2/TRBV6-3,TGTGCCAGCAGTTACAGAAAGGAGGGAGTTACAGATACGCAGTATTTT,CASSYRKEGVTDTQYF
-,-,TRBJ1-1,TRBV5-8,TGTGCCAGCAGCCCCCTAGGGGGTTACAACACTGAAGCTTTCTTT,CASSPLGGYNTEAFF
-,-,TRBJ2-1,TRBV7-7,TGTGCTAGCAGCACGACTAGTATTATGGCAAATGAGCAGTTCTTC,CASSTTSIMANEQFF
-,-,TRBJ2-3,TRBV28,TGTGCCAGCAGTTTCGGAGGGGATACGCAGTATTTT,CASSFGGDTQYF
-,-,TRBJ2-3,TRBV7-2,TGTGCCAGCAGCTTATCCTACACAGATACGCAGTATTTT,CASSLSYTDTQYF
TRBD1,-,TRBJ2-7,TRBV6-5,TGTGCCAGCAGTTACTCGAGGGACAGAACCTACGAGCAGTACTTC,CASSYSRDRTYEQYF
TRBD1,-,TRBJ1-1,TRBV9,TGTGCCAGCAGCGTCACGAGGACAGGAGAGAACACTGAAGCTTTCTTT,CASSVTRTGENTEAFF
-,-,TRBJ2-2,TRBV23-1,TGCGCCAGCAGTCAATCTTATCGGCAGGAAAACACCGGGGAGCTGTTTTTT,CASSQSYRQENTGELFF
-,-,TRBJ2-7,TRBV18,TGTGCCAGCTCACCACAGGACGGGAGCTCCTACGAGCAGTACTTC,CASSPQDGSSYEQYF
-,once,TRBJ2-7,TRBV28,TGTGCCAGCAGTTCCATCTACGAGCAGTACTTC,CASSSIYEQYF
-,-,TRBJ1-1,TRBV7-9,TGTGCCAGCACCCCGGGTAGGGGCGAAAATACTGAAGCTTTCTTT,CASTPGRGENTEAFF
-,-,TRBJ1-2,TRBV24-1,TGTGCCACCAGTGACGGAGGGCAGAGCCCGTCTAACTATGGCTACACCTTC,CATSDGGQSPSNYGYTF
-,-,TRBJ2-7,TRBV7-9,TGTGCCAGCAGCTTAGGACCCCAGGGTACGGTGCAGTACTTC,CASSLGPQGTVQYF
TRBD1,-,TRBJ1-5,TRBV10-2,TGCGCCAGCAGTGATTCCGGGACAGGGGGATATAGCAATCAGCCCCAGCATTTT,CASSDSGTGGYSNQPQHF
-,-,TRBJ1-2,TRBV5-1,TGCGCCAGCAATCAGAGGGCCTATGGCTACACCTTC,CASNQRAYGYTF
-,-,TRBJ2-7,TRBV19,TGTGCCAGTAGTGTCGCGGGACCCCGGAGGCGCGAGCAGTACTTC,CASSVAGPRRREQYF
-,-,TRBJ2-3,TRBV10-2,TGCGCCAGCATGTTGGCGGGCACAGATACGCAGTATTTT,CASMLAGTDTQYF
-,-,TRBJ1-1,TRBV30,TGTGCCTGGAGTAAAACAGGGCTGAACACTGAAGCTTTCTTT,CAWSKTGLNTEAFF
-,once,TRBJ2-3,TRBV3-1/TRBV3-2,TGTGCCAGCAGCCAAAATATTGGCACAGATACGCAGTATTTT,CASSQNIGTDTQYF
-,-,TRBJ2-6,TRBV18,TGTGCCAGCTCACCCAGTGCCTCTGGGGCCAACGTCCTGACTTTC,CASSPSASGANVLTF
TRBD1,-,TRBJ1-1,TRBV4-3,TGCGCCAGCAGCCTACGACAGGGGGGAAACACTGAAGCTTTCTTT,CASSLRQGGNTEAFF
-,-,TRBJ2-5,TRBV20-1,TGCAGTGCCCTAGCCGAAGAGACCCAGTACTTC,CSALAEETQYF
TRBD1,once,TRBJ2-2,TRBV6-5,TGTGCCAGCACCCCGCGGACAGGGGAGGCCGGGGAGCTGTTTTTT,CASTPRTGEAGELFF
-,-,TRBJ2-3,TRBV11-3,TGTGCCAGCAGCTTAGGGGGGGTCACAGATACGCAGTATTTT,CASSLGGVTDTQYF
TRBD2,-,TRBJ2-1,TRBV9,TGTGCCAGCAGCTTTACTAGCGGCGGTTACAATGAGCAGTTCTTC,CASSFTSGGYNEQFF
-,-,TRBJ2-1,TRBV9,TGTGCCAGCAGCGTAATCCAGCGGGAGCAGTTCTTC,CASSVIQREQFF
TRBD1,few,TRBJ2-7,TRBV6-1,TGTGCCAGCAGTGAAAGGGGACAGGGGAGTATGGGCGAGCAGTACTTC,CASSERGQGSMGEQYF
TRBD1,few,TRBJ1-1,TRBV11-3,TGTGCCAGCAGCAAAGGGGGCGCGAACACTGAAGCTTTCTTT,CASSKGGANTEAFF
TRBD1,once,TRBJ2-3,TRBV6-7,TGTGCCAGCAGTCTGGGACAGAGCACAGATACGCAGTATTTT,CASSLGQSTDTQYF
-,-,TRBJ2-7,TRBV4-2,TGTGCCAGCAGCCAAGATGACAACTCCTACGAGCAGTACTTC,CASSQDDNSYEQYF
-,-,TRBJ2-7,TRBV7-2,TGTGCCAGCAGCTTAATTTCAGGGATCCTTACCTACGAGCAGTACTTC,CASSLISGILTYEQYF
TRBD1,-,TRBJ1-1,TRBV18,TGTGCCAGCTCAACTGCAGGGGGGAACACTGAAGCTTTCTTT,CASSTAGGNTEAFF
-,-,TRBJ1-2,TRBV5-4,TGTGCCAGCAGCTTGGTAGGGGCCGGATCCTATGGCTACACCTTC,CASSLVGAGSYGYTF